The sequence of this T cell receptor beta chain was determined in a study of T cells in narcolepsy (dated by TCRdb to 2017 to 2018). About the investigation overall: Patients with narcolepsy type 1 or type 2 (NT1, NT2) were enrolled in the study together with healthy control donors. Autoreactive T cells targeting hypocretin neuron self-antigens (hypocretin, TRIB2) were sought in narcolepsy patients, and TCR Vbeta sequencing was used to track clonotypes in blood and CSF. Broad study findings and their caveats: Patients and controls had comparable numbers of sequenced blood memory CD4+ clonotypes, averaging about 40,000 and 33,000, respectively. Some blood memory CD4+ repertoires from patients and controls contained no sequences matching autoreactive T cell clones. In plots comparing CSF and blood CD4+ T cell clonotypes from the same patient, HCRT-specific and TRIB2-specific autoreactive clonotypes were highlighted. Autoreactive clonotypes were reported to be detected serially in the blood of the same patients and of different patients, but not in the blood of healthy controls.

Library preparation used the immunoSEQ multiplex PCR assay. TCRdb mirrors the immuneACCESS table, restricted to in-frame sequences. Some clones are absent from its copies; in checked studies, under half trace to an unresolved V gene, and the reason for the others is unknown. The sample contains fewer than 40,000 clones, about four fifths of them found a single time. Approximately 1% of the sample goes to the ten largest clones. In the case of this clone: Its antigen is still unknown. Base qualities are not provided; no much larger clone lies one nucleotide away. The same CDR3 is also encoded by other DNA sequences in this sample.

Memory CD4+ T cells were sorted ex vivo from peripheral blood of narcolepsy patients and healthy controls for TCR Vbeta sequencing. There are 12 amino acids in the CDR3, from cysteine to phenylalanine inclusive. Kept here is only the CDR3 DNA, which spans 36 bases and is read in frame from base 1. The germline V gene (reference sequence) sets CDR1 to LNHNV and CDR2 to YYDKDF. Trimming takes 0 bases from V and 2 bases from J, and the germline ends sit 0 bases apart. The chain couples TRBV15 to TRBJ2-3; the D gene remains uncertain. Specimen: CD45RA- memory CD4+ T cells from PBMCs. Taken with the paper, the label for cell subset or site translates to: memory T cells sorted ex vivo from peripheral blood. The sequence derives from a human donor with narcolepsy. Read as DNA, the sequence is TGTGCCACCAGCAGAGACACAGATACGCAGTATTTT. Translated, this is CATSRDTDTQYF.